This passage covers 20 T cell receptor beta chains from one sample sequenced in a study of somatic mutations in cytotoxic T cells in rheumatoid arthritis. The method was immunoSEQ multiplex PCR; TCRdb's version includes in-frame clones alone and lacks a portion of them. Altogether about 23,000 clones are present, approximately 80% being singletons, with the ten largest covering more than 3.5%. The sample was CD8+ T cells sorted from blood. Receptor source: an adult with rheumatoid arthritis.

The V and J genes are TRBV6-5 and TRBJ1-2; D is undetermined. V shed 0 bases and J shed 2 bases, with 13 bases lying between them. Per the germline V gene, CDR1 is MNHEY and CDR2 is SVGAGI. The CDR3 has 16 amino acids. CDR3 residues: CASSYSSRSPNYGYTF. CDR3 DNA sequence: TGTGCCAGCAGTTACTCGAGTCGCAGCCCAAACTATGGCTACACCTTC.

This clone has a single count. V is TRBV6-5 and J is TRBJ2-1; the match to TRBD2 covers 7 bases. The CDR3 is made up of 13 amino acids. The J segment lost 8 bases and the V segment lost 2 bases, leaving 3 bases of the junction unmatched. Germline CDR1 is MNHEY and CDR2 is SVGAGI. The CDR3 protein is CASSYGGVDEQFF. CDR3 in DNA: TGTGCCAGCAGTTACGGGGGGGTGGATGAGCAGTTCTTC.

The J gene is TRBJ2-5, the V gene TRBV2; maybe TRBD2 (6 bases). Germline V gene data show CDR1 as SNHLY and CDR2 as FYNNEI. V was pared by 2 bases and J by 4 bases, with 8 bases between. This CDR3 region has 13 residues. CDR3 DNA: TGTGCCAGCAGTGAAACGCGGGGAGAGACCCAGTACTTC. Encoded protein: CASSETRGETQYF.

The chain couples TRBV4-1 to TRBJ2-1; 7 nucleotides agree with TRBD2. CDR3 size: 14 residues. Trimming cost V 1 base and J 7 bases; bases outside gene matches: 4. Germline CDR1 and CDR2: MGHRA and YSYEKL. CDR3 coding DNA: TGCGCCAGCAGCCAAGCGGAAGCGGGGAATGAGCAGTTCTTC. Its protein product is CASSQAEAGNEQFF.

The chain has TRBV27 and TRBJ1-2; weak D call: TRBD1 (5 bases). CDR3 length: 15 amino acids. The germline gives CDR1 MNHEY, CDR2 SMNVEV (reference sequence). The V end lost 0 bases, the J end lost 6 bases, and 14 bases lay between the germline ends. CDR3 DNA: TGTGCCAGCAGTTTATCCCGGGGAGGGGCCGATGGCTACACCTTC. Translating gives CASSLSRGGADGYTF.

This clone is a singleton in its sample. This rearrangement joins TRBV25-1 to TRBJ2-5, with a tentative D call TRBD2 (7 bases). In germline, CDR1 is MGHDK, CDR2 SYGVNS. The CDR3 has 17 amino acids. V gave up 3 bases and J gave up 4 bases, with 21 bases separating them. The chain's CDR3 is CASSDWGGPGAVETQYF. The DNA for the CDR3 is TGTGCCAGCAGTGACTGGGGGGGGCCCGGCGCCGTAGAGACCCAGTACTTC.

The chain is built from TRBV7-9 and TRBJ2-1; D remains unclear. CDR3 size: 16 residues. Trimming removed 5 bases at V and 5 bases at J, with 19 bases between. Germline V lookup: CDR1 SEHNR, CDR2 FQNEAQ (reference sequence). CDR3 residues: CASSLEWQVRDNEQFF. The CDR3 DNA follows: TGTGCCAGCAGCCTAGAATGGCAGGTGCGTGACAATGAGCAGTTCTTC.

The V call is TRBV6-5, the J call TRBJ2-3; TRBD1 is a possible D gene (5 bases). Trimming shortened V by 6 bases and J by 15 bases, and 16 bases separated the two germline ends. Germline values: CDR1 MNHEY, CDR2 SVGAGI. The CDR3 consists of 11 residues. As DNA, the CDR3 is TGTGCCAGCAGCTCCGGACATCCCGTTTATTTT. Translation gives CASSSGHPVYF.

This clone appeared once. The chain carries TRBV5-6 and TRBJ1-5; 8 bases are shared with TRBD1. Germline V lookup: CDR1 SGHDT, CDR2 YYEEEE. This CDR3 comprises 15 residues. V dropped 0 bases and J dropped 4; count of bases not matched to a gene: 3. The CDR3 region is CASSLGQGLNQPQHF. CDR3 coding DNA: TGTGCCAGCAGCTTGGGACAGGGGTTAAATCAGCCCCAGCATTTT.

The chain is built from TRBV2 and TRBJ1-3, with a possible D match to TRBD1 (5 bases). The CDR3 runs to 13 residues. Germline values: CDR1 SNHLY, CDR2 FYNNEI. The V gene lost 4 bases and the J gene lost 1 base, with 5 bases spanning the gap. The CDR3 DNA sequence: TGTGCCAGCAGTGGACAGTCTGGAAACACCATATATTTT. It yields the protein CASSGQSGNTIYF.

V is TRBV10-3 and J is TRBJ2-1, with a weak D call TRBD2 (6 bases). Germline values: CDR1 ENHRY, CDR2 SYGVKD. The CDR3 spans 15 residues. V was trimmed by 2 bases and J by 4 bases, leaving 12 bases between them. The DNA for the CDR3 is TGTGCCATCAGTGAGCGGGGGTCGATATACAATGAGCAGTTCTTC. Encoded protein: CAISERGSIYNEQFF.

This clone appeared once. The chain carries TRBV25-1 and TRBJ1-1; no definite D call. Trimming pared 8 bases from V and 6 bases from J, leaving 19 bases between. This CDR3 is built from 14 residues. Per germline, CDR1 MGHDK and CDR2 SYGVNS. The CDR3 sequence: CASFRCEGVSEAFF. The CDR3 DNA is TGTGCCAGCTTCCGCTGCGAGGGAGTGTCTGAAGCTTTCTTT.

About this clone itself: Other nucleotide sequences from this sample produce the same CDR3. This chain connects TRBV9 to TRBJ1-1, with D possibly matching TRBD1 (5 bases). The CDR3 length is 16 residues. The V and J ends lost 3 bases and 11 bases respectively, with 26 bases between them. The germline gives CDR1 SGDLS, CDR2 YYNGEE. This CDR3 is CASSEMPGAGLGEAFF. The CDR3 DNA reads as TGTGCCAGCAGCGAAATGCCTGGGGCTGGTCTCGGTGAGGCTTTCTTT.

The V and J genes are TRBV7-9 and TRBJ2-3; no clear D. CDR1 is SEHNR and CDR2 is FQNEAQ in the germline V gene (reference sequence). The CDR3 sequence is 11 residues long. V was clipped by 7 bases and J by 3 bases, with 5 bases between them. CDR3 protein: CASTVTDTQYF. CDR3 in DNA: TGTGCCAGCACCGTAACAGATACGCAGTATTTT.

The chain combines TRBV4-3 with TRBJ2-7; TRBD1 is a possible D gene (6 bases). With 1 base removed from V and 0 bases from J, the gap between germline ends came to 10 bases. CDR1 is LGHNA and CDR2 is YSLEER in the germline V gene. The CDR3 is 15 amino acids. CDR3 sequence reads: CASSQASQGSYEQYF. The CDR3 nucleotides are TGCGCCAGCAGCCAAGCCTCACAGGGCTCCTACGAGCAGTACTTC.

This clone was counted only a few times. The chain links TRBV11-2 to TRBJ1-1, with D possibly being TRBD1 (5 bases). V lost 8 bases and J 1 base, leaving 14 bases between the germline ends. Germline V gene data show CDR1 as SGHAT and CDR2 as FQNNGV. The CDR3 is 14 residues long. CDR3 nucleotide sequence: TGTGCCAGCGGGTGGGGACGGGGGAACACTGAAGCTTTCTTT. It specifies CASGWGRGNTEAFF.

The CDR3 DNA is TGTGCCAGCAGTTTGATTCCTGACACGAATTCACCCCTCCACTTT. The encoded protein is CASSLIPDTNSPLHF. This chain links TRBV28 with TRBJ1-6; no clear D. The germline V and J ends were trimmed by 3 bases and 7 bases, with 13 bases remaining between them. The CDR3 is made up of 15 amino acids. The germline V gene has CDR1 MDHEN and CDR2 SYDVKM.

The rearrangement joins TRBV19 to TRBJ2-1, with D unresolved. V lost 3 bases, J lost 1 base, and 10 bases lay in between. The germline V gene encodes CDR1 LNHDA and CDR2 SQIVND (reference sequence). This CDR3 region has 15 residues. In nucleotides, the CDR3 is TGTGCCAGTAGTATCCCTTTTTCTTCCTACAATGAGCAGTTCTTC. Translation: CASSIPFSSYNEQFF.

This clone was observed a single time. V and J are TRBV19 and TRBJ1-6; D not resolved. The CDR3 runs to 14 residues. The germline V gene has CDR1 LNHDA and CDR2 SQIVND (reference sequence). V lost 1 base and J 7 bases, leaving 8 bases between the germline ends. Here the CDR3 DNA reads TGTGCCAGTAGTATAGGCCAGGAAAATTCACCCCTCCACTTT. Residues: CASSIGQENSPLHF.

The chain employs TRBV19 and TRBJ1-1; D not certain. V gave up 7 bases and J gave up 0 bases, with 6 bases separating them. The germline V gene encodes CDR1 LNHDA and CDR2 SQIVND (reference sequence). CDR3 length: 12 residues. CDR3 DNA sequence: TGTGCCAGTACTCCACTGAACACTGAAGCTTTCTTT. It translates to CASTPLNTEAFF.